Ten or more counts support the clone carrying this TCR beta chain. Its antigen is unidentified. These data come from a study of breast tumors, draining lymph nodes, adjacent tissues. The CDR3 totals 14 residues. The V segment lost 4 bases and the J segment 4 bases; nucleotides outside the gene matches: 4. The germline V gene has CDR1 SGHAT and CDR2 FQNNGV. TCRdb processed the multiplex PCR reads anew with MiXCR; each CDR3 protein has one entry. The sample lists roughly 13,000 distinct CDR3 sequences, around 57% occurring once. Study findings and constraints: Tumors had less TCR diversity than lymph nodes, more than nontumor tissue.

This TCR was recovered from a female donor with breast cancer. Some clones in this sample may be carry-over from other donors' samples. The genes are TRBV11-2 and TRBJ2-5; 9 positions match TRBD2. Source material: tumor-adjacent breast tissue. Here the CDR3 DNA reads TGTGCCAGCAGCTCCAAGCGGGAGGCAGAGACCCAGTACTTC. This gives the protein CASSSKREAETQYF.